What follows describes a single T cell receptor beta chain. This clonotype was observed many times. Its cognate antigen has yet to be identified. Per-nucleotide qualities are absent, and no much larger clonotype sits a single base away. The sample is drawn from a study of molecular identifiers for immune sequencing clone quantification (dated by TCRdb to between 2018 and 2020). For context, the study as a whole: For a replicate experiment, RNA from about 21,000 or 97,000 naive CD8 T cells was divided into five aliquots, of which four were sequenced. This methods study used CD8 T cells to benchmark TCR RNA copy counting and molecular-identifier clustering-based TCR repertoire sequencing (MIDCIRS). Study-level results and caveats: Highly expanded clone sizes could be underestimated because identical TCR molecules may share a barcode. The naive libraries included spiked-in Jurkat TCR RNA (about ten copies' worth), and this RNA is not part of the donor repertoire. Modeling gave around 2.7 recovered TCR RNA copies per cell versus around 10 by digital PCR, implying around 33% capture efficiency. When barcode sub-clustering was omitted, TCR diversity was inflated by chimeric consensus sequences, with chimeras reaching as high as 47%. Spiked-in Jurkat TCR RNA equivalent to a single cell was reported to be detectable even among 980,000 or so naive CD8 T cells. Clones above 20 RNA copies held over 99% of molecules in CMV-specific effector cells but under 1% in naive cells.

CDR1 and CDR2 were assigned from the germline V gene (reference sequence) as DFQATT and SNEGSKA. Cut back by 2 bases and 2 bases, the V and J ends lie 17 bases apart. The CDR3 numbers 16 residues from cysteine through phenylalanine. Only the CDR3 DNA is retained, 48 bases long and in frame from the first base. Naive CD8 T cell libraries were made from roughly 21,000 to 960,000 sorted cells using 10%, 30% or 50% of purified RNA. Naive CD8 T cells, defined as CD8+CD4-CCR7+CD45RA+, were FACS-sorted into RLT Plus buffer on a BD FACSAria II. To test detection sensitivity, Jurkat RNA equivalent to approximately nine TCR copies was spiked into samples of roughly 18,000-1,100,000 naive CD8 T cells. CD8 T cells were enriched with RosetteSep CD8+ T Cell Enrichment Cocktail and Ficoll-Paque, followed by ACK red cell lysis. Preparation of the library involved PCR. For sequencing, an Illumina HiSeq 4000 was employed. Bulk TCR libraries were made following a previously described method, with the TCR primers given in Table S5. Purification of total RNA was performed with the Qiagen AllPrep DNA/RNA kit. Reads from multiple sequencing runs of the same library were pooled before analysis. The paper's processing steps were these. Reads were retained only if an exact TCR constant sequence was present, and the retained reads were trimmed to 150 nt and grouped according to their 12-nt molecular barcodes. Reads in each barcode group were sub-clustered using a 15% Levenshtein threshold, and a quality-weighted consensus sequence was built for each RNA molecule. Non-functional sequences were removed, as were lower-count sequences one edit away from another. Barcode sub-clusters with fewer than 20% of the maximum read count were removed, based on fitting two negative binomial distributions. TCRdb handled the public reads itself, with Q25 trimming in fastp and clone calling in MiXCR, and kept productive beta chains. Rows are combined by CDR3 protein, so each entry shows the most common genes and DNA. The V and J calls shown here were made by TCRdb, not taken from the authors' results. The table for this sample lists about 640,000 distinct CDR3 sequences; 20% of them were counted only once. Around 0.9% of the sample rests with the top ten.

The chain employs TRBV20-1 and TRBJ2-3, with the D gene not confidently named. The sample was naive CD8+ T cells from blood, with Jurkat cell RNA spiked in. What the cell subset or site label conveys for this sample: FACS-sorted CD8+CD4-CCR7+CD45RA+ naive T cells. This TCR was recovered from a human donor in good health. Some libraries in this study had Jurkat cell RNA spiked in. The CDR3 protein is CSARPQILAHTDTQYF. At the DNA level, the sequence is TGCAGTGCTAGACCCCAGATTTTGGCTCACACAGATACGCAGTATTTT.